The T cell receptor (beta chain) under discussion was sequenced for a study of CD8+ T cells in alopecia areata. The study, taken as a whole, reports: Many expanded lesional clones remained in scalp and blood on tofacitinib. Among the top 100, expanded CD8+ clones were significantly decreased by tofacitinib, as was scalp clonality.

Germline V CDR1 and CDR2: SQVTM, ANQGSEA. V gave up 5 bases and J gave up 2 bases, with 10 bases separating them. The CDR3 totals 12 residues. This clone has a handful of counts. The antigen is unknown. RNA was extracted and reverse transcribed into cDNA as the sequencing template. This table comes from immunoSEQ multiplex PCR, and its TCRdb copy is limited to in-frame clones, with some not included. The repertoire holds about 190,000 clones, 45% to 75% seen once, with 0.65% to 0.7% in the top ten. Treatment reported: oral pan-JAK inhibitor, 5-10 mg twice daily. The sequence was obtained from a human donor with alopecia areata. The chain carries TRBV29-1 and TRBJ2-7; D possibly corresponds to TRBD1 (6 bases). This material consisted of CD4+ T cells sorted from blood, taken at week 4, from a patient treated with tofacitinib. In DNA, the CDR3 is TGCAGCGTTCTCGGGACAACCTACGAGCAGTACTTC. It encodes CSVLGTTYEQYF.